This TCR beta chain was profiled in a study of CD8 T cells in ankylosing spondylitis (dated by TCRdb to about 2017). Background for the entire study: The study set out to find disease-linked TCR variants by profiling T cell receptor beta repertoires in ankylosing spondylitis patients and healthy donors. The full study cohort was made up of under 30 ankylosing spondylitis patients and about a hundred healthy donors. Peripheral blood samples were taken, and synovial fluid was additionally collected from ankylosing spondylitis patients. Results and caveats for the whole study, not just this receptor: Some motif variants were previously reported in synovial fluid and blood of reactive arthritis patients, suggesting common disease-initiation mechanisms. Blood from ankylosing spondylitis patients appeared to be characterized by a TCR beta motif composed of about eight highly homologous amino acid variants. The disease-linked clones had a CD8+ phenotype and were found at relatively low frequencies in peripheral blood. Significant enrichment of the disease-linked clones was reported in matched synovial fluid samples from ankylosing spondylitis patients.

The instrument was an Illumina HiSeq 2500. TCR beta libraries were prepared by quantitative 5'-RACE with molecular barcodes. Under the source paper's analysis protocol: Disease-linked TCR variants were identified with a new computational method built on a probabilistic model of VDJ rearrangement. TCRdb redid the processing of the public reads, applying fastp at Q25 and MiXCR, and retained in-frame beta chains. One record per CDR3 amino acid sequence lists the most common genes and DNA. TCRdb, not the authors, supplied the V and J calls. Here the sample has hundreds of thousands of distinct CDR3 sequences; 20% to 25% occur a single time. The leading ten clones occupy under 15% of the sample. Clipping removes 0 bases from V and 5 bases from J, with 10 as the unmatched junction base count. CDR3 length: 16 amino acids, cysteine to phenylalanine. Only the CDR3 region is kept as DNA, spanning 48 bases read in frame from base 1. CDR1 is given as MGHRA and CDR2 as YSYEKL, both from the germline V gene.

As regards this clonotype: This receptor's antigen is unknown. Base qualities were left out, and no much larger clone turns up one base away.

This clonotype was sampled from a male donor with ankylosing spondylitis or in good health (not recorded which). In this chain, TRBV4-1 is recombined with TRBJ2-7, and 7 bases in between align with TRBD2. What was sequenced was blood, either unsorted or a sorted T cell fraction (not recorded which). The CDR3 region has the sequence CASSQDGTGGVDEQYF. The DNA sequence reads TGCGCCAGCAGCCAAGACGGGACGGGGGGAGTCGACGAGCAGTACTTC.